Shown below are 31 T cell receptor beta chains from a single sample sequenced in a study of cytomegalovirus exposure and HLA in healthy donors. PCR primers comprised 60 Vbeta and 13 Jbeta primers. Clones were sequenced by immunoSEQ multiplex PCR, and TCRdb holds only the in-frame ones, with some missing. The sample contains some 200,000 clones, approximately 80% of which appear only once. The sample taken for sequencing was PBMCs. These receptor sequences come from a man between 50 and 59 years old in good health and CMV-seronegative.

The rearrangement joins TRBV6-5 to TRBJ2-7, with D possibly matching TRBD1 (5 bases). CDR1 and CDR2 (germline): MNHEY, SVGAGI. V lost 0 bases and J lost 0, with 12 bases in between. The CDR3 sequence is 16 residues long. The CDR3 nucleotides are TGTGCCAGCAGTTACTCCCCACAGGCTAGCTCCTACGAGCAGTACTTC. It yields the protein CASSYSPQASSYEQYF.

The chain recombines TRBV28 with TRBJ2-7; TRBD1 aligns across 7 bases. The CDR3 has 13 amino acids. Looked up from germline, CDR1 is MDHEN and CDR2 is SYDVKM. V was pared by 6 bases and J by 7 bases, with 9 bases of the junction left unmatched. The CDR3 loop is CASRPTGLREQYF. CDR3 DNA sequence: TGTGCCAGCAGGCCGACAGGGTTGAGGGAGCAGTACTTC.

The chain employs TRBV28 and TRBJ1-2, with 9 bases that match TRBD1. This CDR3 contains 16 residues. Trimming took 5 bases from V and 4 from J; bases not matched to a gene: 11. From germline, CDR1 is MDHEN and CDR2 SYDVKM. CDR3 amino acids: CASSPITGGGGYGYTF. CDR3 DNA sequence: TGTGCCAGCAGTCCCATCACAGGGGGCGGTGGCTATGGCTACACCTTC.

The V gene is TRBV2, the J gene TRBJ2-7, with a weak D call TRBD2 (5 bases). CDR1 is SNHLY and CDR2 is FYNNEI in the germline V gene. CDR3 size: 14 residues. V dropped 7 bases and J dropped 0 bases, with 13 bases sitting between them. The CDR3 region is CASIGSGNSYEQYF. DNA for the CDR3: TGTGCCAGCATAGGGTCGGGGAACTCCTACGAGCAGTACTTC.

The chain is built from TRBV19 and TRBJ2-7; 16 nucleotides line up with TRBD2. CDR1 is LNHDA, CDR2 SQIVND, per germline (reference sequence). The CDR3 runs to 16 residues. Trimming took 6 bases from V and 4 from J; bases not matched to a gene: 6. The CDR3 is CASSPGLAGGLYEQYF. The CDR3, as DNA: TGTGCCAGTAGCCCGGGACTAGCGGGAGGGCTTTACGAGCAGTACTTC.

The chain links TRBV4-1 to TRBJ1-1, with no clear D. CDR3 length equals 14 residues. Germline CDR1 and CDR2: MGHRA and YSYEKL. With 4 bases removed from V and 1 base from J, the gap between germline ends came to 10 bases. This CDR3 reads CASSLQGRNTEAFF. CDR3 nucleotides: TGCGCCAGCAGCCTCCAAGGGAGGAACACTGAAGCTTTCTTT.

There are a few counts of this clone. CDR3 region: CASSDVDRNYGYTF. The CDR3 DNA is TGTGCCAGCAGTGACGTGGACAGAAACTATGGCTACACCTTC. The chain is built from TRBV6-1 and TRBJ1-2, with D possibly being TRBD1 (6 bases). V lost 3 bases and J 2 bases, leaving 10 bases between the germline ends. Germline CDR1 and CDR2: MNHNS and SASEGT. The CDR3 has 14 amino acids.

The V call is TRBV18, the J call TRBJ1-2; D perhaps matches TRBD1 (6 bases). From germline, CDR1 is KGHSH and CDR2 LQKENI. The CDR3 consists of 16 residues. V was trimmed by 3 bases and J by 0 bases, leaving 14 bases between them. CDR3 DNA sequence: TGTGCCAGCTCACCTCCGACAGGCGCACCTAACTATGGCTACACCTTC. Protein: CASSPPTGAPNYGYTF. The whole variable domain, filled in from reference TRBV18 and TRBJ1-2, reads NAGVMQNPRHLVRRRGQEARLRCSPMKGHSHVYWYRQLPEEGLKFMVYLQKENIIDESGMPKERFSAEFPKEGPSILRIQQVVRGDSAAYFCASSPPTGAPNYGYTFGSGTRLTVV.

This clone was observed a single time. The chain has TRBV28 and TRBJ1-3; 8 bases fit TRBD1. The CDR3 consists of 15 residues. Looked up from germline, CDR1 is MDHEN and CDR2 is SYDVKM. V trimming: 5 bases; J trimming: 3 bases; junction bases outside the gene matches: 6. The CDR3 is CASSNQGASGNTIYF. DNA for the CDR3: TGTGCCAGCAGTAACCAGGGGGCCAGTGGAAACACCATATATTTT.

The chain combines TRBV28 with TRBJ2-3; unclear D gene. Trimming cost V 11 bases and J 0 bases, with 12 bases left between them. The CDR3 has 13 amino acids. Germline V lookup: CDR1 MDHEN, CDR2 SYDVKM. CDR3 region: CALQNPSTDTQYF. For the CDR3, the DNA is TGTGCCCTCCAGAACCCTAGCACAGATACGCAGTATTTT.

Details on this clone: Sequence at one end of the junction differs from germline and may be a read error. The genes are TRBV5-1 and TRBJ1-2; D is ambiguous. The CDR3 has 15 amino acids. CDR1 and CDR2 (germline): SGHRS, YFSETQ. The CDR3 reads CASSLVAGVNHGYTF. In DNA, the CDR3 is TGCGCCAGCAGCTTGGTGGCGGGAGTTAACCATGGCTACACCTTC. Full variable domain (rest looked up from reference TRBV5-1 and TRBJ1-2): KAGVTQTPRYLIKTRGQQVTLSCSPISGHRSVSWYQQTPGQGLQFLFEYFSETQRNKGNFPGRFSGRQFSNSRSEMNVSTLELGDSALYLCASSLVAGVNHGYTFGSGTRLTVV.

For the CDR3, the DNA is TGTGCCACCAGCAGATCCTCGTACTCTCCACAGGGGGTCAAGCCCCAGCATTTT. Amino acid sequence: CATSRSSYSPQGVKPQHF. The V and J genes are TRBV15 and TRBJ1-5; 8 positions agree with TRBD1. Trimming took 2 bases from V and 8 from J; bases not matched to a gene: 17. This CDR3 has 18 amino acids. CDR1 LNHNV and CDR2 YYDKDF come from the germline V gene (reference sequence).

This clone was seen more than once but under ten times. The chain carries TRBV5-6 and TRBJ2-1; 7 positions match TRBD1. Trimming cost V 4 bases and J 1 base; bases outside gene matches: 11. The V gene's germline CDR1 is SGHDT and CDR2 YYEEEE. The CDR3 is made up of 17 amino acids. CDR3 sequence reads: CASSHWVRGKSYNEQFF. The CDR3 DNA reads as TGTGCCAGCAGCCATTGGGTCAGGGGGAAATCCTACAATGAGCAGTTCTTC.

This chain's CDR3 is CAWTMGQGAEEQFF. The CDR3 DNA reads as TGTGCCTGGACCATGGGACAGGGGGCAGAGGAGCAGTTCTTC. This chain joins TRBV30 and TRBJ2-1; 12 bases fit TRBD1. The CDR3 extends over 14 amino acids. Trimming took 4 bases from V and 10 from J; bases not matched to a gene: 8. CDR1 is GTSNPN, CDR2 SVGIG, per germline (reference sequence).

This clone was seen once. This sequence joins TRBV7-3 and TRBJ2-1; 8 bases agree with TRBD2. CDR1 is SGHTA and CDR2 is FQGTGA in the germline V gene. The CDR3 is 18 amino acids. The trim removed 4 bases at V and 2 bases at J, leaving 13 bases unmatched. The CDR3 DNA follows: TGTGCCAGCAGCTCAAGAGCAGCGCGGGAGGCTACCTACAATGAGCAGTTCTTC. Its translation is CASSSRAAREATYNEQFF.

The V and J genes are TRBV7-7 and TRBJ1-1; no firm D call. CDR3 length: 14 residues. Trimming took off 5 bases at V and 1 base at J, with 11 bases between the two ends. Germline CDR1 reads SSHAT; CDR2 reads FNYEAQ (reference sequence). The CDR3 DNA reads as TGTGCCAGCAGCCCCTTGAAGCAGAACACTGAAGCTTTCTTT. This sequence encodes CASSPLKQNTEAFF.

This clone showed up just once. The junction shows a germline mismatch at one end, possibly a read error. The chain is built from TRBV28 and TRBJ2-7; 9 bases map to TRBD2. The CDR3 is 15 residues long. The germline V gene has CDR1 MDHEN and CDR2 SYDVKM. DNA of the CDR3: TGTGTCAGCAGTTTAATGACTAGCGGTTCCTACGAGCAGTACTTC. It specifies CVSSLMTSGSYEQYF.

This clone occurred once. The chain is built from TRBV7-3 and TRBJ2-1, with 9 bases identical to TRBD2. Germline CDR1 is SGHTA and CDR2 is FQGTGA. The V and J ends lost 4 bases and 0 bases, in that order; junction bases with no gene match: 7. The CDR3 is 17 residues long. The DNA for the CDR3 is TGTGCCAGCAGCTCCGGGACTAGCCTGCGCTCCTACAATGAGCAGTTCTTC. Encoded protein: CASSSGTSLRSYNEQFF.

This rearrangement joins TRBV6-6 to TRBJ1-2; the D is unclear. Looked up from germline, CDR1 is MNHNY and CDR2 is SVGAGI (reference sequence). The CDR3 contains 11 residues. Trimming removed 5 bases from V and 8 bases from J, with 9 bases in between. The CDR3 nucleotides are TGTGCCAGCAGTCTACTCGAGGGCTACACCTTC. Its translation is CASSLLEGYTF.

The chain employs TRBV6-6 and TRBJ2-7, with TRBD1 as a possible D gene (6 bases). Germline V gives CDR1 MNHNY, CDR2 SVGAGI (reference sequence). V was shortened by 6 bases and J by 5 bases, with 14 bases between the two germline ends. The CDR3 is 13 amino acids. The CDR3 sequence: CASRTQQGNEQYF. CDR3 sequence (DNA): TGTGCCAGCAGGACACAACAGGGTAACGAGCAGTACTTC.

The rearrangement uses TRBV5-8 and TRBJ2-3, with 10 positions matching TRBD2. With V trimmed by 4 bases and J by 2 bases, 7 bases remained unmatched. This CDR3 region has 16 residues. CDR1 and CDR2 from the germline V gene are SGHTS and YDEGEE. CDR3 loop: CASSLGTSVNTDTQYF. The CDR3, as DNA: TGTGCCAGCAGCCTCGGGACTAGCGTTAACACAGATACGCAGTATTTT.

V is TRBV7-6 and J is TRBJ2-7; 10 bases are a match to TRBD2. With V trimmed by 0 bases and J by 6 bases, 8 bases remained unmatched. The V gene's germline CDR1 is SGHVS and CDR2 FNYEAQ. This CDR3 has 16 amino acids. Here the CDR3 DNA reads TGTGCCAGCAGCTTAGCGCCTAGCGGGAGTTCGTCCGAGCAGTACTTC. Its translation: CASSLAPSGSSSEQYF.

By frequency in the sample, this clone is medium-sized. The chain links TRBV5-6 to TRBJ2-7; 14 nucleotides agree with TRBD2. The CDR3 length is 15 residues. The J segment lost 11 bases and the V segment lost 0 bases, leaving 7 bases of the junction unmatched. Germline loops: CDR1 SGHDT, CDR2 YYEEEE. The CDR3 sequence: CASSLEGTSGRDKYF. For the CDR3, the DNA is TGTGCCAGCAGCTTGGAGGGGACTAGCGGGAGAGACAAGTACTTC.

CDR3 DNA: TGTGCCAGCGCCTCCCGGGGACTCAATGAGCAGTTCTTC. Translated, it gives CASASRGLNEQFF. The rearrangement uses TRBV28 and TRBJ2-1; D might be TRBD2 (6 bases). V lost 8 bases to trimming and J lost 6 bases, with 14 bases between them. This CDR3 contains 13 residues. Germline V CDR1 and CDR2: MDHEN, SYDVKM.

The CDR3 reads CASSDETYEQYF. CDR3 DNA sequence: TGTGCCAGCAGTGATGAGACCTACGAGCAGTACTTC. This chain joins TRBV6-1 and TRBJ2-7; D not certain. Trimming removed 3 bases from V and 2 bases from J, with 5 bases in between. From germline, CDR1 is MNHNS and CDR2 SASEGT. This CDR3 region has 12 residues.

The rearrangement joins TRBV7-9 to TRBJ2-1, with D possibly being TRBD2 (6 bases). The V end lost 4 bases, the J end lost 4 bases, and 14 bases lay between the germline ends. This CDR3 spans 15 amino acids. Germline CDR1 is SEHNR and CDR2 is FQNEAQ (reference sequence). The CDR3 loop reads CASSSPGVGYNEQFF. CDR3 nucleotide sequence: TGTGCCAGCAGCTCACCGGGAGTGGGGTACAATGAGCAGTTCTTC. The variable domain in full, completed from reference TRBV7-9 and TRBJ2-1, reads DTGVSQNPRHKITKRGQNVTFRCDPISEHNRLYWYRQTLGQGPEFLTYFQNEAQLEKSRLLSDRFSAERPKGSFSTLEIQRTEQGDSAMYLCASSSPGVGYNEQFFGPGTRLTVL.

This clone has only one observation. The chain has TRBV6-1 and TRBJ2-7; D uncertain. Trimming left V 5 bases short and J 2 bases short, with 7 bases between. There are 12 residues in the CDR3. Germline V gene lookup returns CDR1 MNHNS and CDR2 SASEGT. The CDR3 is CASSPPAYEQYF. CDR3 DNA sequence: TGTGCCAGCAGTCCCCCGGCCTACGAGCAGTACTTC.

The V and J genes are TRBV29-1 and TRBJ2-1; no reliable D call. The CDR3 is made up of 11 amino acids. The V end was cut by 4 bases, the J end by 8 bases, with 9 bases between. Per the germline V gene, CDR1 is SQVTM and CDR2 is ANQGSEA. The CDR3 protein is CSVGASDEQFF. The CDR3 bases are TGCAGCGTTGGGGCGTCGGATGAGCAGTTCTTC.

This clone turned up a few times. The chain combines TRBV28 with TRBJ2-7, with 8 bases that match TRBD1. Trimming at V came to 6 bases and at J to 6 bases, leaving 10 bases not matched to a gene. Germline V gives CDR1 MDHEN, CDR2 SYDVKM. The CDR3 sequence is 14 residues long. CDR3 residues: CASSLWHRGSEQYF. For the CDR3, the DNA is TGTGCCAGCAGCCTTTGGCACAGGGGGAGCGAGCAGTACTTC.

The DNA for the CDR3 is TGCAGCGTCCCCCAGGGGGCCCAGTACTTC. It codes for CSVPQGAQYF. The gene calls are TRBV29-1 and TRBJ2-5; 7 nucleotides line up with TRBD1. CDR3 length equals 10 residues. Germline V gene lookup returns CDR1 SQVTM and CDR2 ANQGSEA. With V trimmed by 6 bases and J by 9 bases, 4 bases remained unmatched.

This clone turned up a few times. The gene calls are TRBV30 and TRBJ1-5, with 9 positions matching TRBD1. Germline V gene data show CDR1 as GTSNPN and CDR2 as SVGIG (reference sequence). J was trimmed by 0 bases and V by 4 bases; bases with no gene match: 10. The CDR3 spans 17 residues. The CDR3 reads CAWISGQGGHSNQPQHF. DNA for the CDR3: TGTGCCTGGATCTCGGGACAGGGAGGACATAGCAATCAGCCCCAGCATTTT.